This T cell receptor beta chain stems from a study of T cell responses to AZD1222 COVID-19 vaccine. Notes on the study in general: Sampling that yielded the repertoires occurred only after the peak T cell response. Unmutated regions of variants are reportedly targeted by nearly half of spike-specific TCRs. In a largely white British group with more females than males, clonal diversity was possibly underestimated.

Points on this clone: The antigen is not known.

CDR3 length: 14 residues. V gave up 0 bases and J gave up 5 bases, with 8 bases separating them. Germline loops: CDR1 SGHNT, CDR2 YENEEA. Pooling covered second doses at about 4 or about 12 weeks. Produced via immunoSEQ multiplex PCR; TCRdb's table is partial and in-frame only. The sample holds about 150,000 clones; approximately 90% are singletons and the top ten take roughly 1.2%. The chain is built from TRBV11-3 and TRBJ2-1; D is unresolved. Sequencing was performed on peripheral blood, taken 28 days after the second AZD1222 dose. The source is an adult who received the AZD1222 COVID-19 vaccine. CDR3 bases: TGTGCCAGCAGCTTAGATAACGGAAACAATGAGCAGTTCTTC. Amino acids: CASSLDNGNNEQFF.